These T cell receptor beta chains were read from a single sample in a study of blood T cell repertoires in COVID-19. Data came from immunoSEQ multiplex PCR; TCRdb stores just in-frame clones and leaves some out. The table lists under 300,000 clones, about 87% of them singletons. The sequencing sample was made of peripheral blood. These receptors all come from a woman between 70 and 85 years old with active or convalescent COVID-19. Both conserved end residues are part of each CDR3. Each record gives: J gene, clone size, V gene, D gene, CDR3 DNA, CDR3 protein. A D gene is named only where the DNA matches it firmly. Some rows mark clone size as missing; the rest say once, few, many or name a class of expanded clone.

>TRBJ1-2|once|TRBV5-6|TRBD1
TGTGCCAGCCTACCCTCGACAGGGGAGGCTATCTATGGCTACACCTTC
CASLPSTGEAIYGYTF
>TRBJ2-1|.|TRBV7-9|TRBD1
TGTGCCAGCAGCACCCGGCCCGGGACAGGGGTCACCAATGAGCAGTTCTTC
CASSTRPGTGVTNEQFF
>TRBJ1-2|.|TRBV7-2|.
TGTGCCAGCAGCCAATATACCGGGACATTAGGCTACACCTTC
CASSQYTGTLGYTF
>TRBJ2-2|.|TRBV24-1|TRBD1
TGTGCCACCAGTGATCCACCGGGACAGGGGAACACCGGGGAGCTGTTTTTT
CATSDPPGQGNTGELFF
>TRBJ1-6|.|TRBV5-1|TRBD1
TGCGCCAGCAGCTTGGGACAGGGGACTTCACCCCTCCACTTT
CASSLGQGTSPLHF
>TRBJ2-3|.|TRBV19|.
TGTGCCACGTCGTCCGGGGGAAGCACAAGAGATACGCAGTATTTT
CATSSGGSTRDTQYF
>TRBJ1-1|few|TRBV20-1|.
TGCAGTGCTAGTTTCAGGGGGAACACTGAAGCTTTCTTT
CSASFRGNTEAFF
>TRBJ1-2|few|TRBV7-2|.
TGTGCCAGCAGCTTAGCGGCCAGATTGTATGGCTACACCTTC
CASSLAARLYGYTF
>TRBJ2-7|.|TRBV18|TRBD2
TGTGCCAGCTCGCCTAACGAGTTGACTAGCGGGGACTACGAGCAGTACTTC
CASSPNELTSGDYEQYF
>TRBJ1-5|.|TRBV6-5|.
TGTGCCACCAGAGGAGGGATGGATCAGCCCCAGCATTTT
CATRGGMDQPQHF
>TRBJ2-7|.|TRBV7-8|TRBD1
TGTGCCAGTAGCTTAGGTGACAGGGGATCCTACGAGCAGTACTTC
CASSLGDRGSYEQYF
>TRBJ1-6|.|TRBV7-2|.
TGTGCCAGCAGCTTAGAGGACGGGATTGGTAATTCACCCCTCCACTTT
CASSLEDGIGNSPLHF
>TRBJ2-1|.|TRBV4-1|.
TGCGCCAGCAGCCAGGTCTTATCCGGTGTTTGGTCCAATGAGCAGTTCTTC
CASSQVLSGVWSNEQFF
>TRBJ2-3|.|TRBV29-1|.
TGCAGCGTTGCGGAGATCAATTTCCGCGATACGCAGTATTTT
CSVAEINFRDTQYF
>TRBJ1-1|.|TRBV7-3|.
TGTGCCAGCAGCTTATCAGGAGGTAACACTGAAGCTTTCTTT
CASSLSGGNTEAFF
>TRBJ1-5|.|TRBV6-5|.
TGTGCCAGCCGTAGACCAGGTAGCAATCAGCCCCAGCATTTT
CASRRPGSNQPQHF
>TRBJ2-3|.|TRBV5-1|.
TGCGCCAGCAGCTTGTCACAGGGTAGCGCAGATACGCAGTATTTT
CASSLSQGSADTQYF
>TRBJ1-4|.|TRBV4-1|.
TGCGCCAGCAGCCAAGAAGGAAGGGGGTTTAATGAAAAACTGTTTTTT
CASSQEGRGFNEKLFF
>TRBJ2-6|.|TRBV5-6|TRBD1
TGTGCCAGCAGCTATTGGACAGGTTGGGACCTTACTGGGGCCAACGTCCTGACTTTC
CASSYWTGWDLTGANVLTF
>TRBJ1-5|.|TRBV6-5|TRBD1
TGTGCCAGCAGGGACAGGTCGGGAAATCAGCCCCAGCATTTT
CASRDRSGNQPQHF
>TRBJ2-3|.|TRBV6-2/TRBV6-3|.
TGTGCCAGCAGTCGACAGGCGACCGGCACAGATACGCAGTATTTT
CASSRQATGTDTQYF
>TRBJ1-1|.|TRBV18|.
TGTGCCAGCTTCCCCGGGGGGCAGGTCACTGAAGCTTTCTTT
CASFPGGQVTEAFF
>TRBJ2-1|.|TRBV2|TRBD1
TGTGCCAGCAGTGTACAGGGGCAGTCCTACAATGAGCAGTTCTTC
CASSVQGQSYNEQFF
>TRBJ1-4|.|TRBV29-1|TRBD1
TGCAGCGTTCTCGCACCGACCGACAGGGGTAATGAAAAACTGTTTTTT
CSVLAPTDRGNEKLFF
>TRBJ1-1|.|TRBV7-9|.
TGTGCCAGCAGCCCCCGACAGATTTTAAACACTGAAGCTTTCTTT
CASSPRQILNTEAFF
>TRBJ1-1|few|TRBV19|.
TGTGCCAGTTGGGTGAGGACAGAAGCTTTCTTT
CASWVRTEAFF
>TRBJ1-2|.|TRBV18|.
TGTGCCAGCTCACCAGGGCACGCCAACTATGGCTACACCTTC
CASSPGHANYGYTF
>TRBJ2-7|.|TRBV7-2|.
TGTGCCAGCAGCTTCCTTAGTCGAATTAGGGGTACGGGCTACGAGCAGTACTTC
CASSFLSRIRGTGYEQYF
>TRBJ1-1|few|TRBV6-2/TRBV6-3|TRBD1
TGTGCCAGCAGTTACGGGACAGCCTACACTGAAGCTTTCTTT
CASSYGTAYTEAFF
>TRBJ1-1|.|TRBV5-1|TRBD1
TGCGCCAGCAGCTTGGCGGGACAGGTCTTACAGAACACTGAAGCTTTCTTT
CASSLAGQVLQNTEAFF
>TRBJ2-2|once|TRBV18|TRBD1
TGTGCCAGCTCACCACCGAGGGGGCCGAACACCGGGGAGCTGTTTTTT
CASSPPRGPNTGELFF
>TRBJ1-1|.|TRBV5-4|.
TGTGCCAGCAGCTTGTCCCGAGCCATGAACACTGAAGCTTTCTTT
CASSLSRAMNTEAFF
>TRBJ2-1|.|TRBV6-2/TRBV6-3|TRBD2
TGTGCCAGCAGTTACCAGGGGCTAGCGGGGGTAAAAGGACCGTACAATGAGCAGTTCTTC
CASSYQGLAGVKGPYNEQFF
>TRBJ1-2|few|TRBV18|.
TGTGCCAGCTCTTCTGACATTCAGAACTATGGCTACACCTTC
CASSSDIQNYGYTF
>TRBJ1-5|.|TRBV5-6|.
TGTGCCAGCAGCCCGGGTGGGTATAGCAATCAGCCCCAGCATTTT
CASSPGGYSNQPQHF
>TRBJ1-2|.|TRBV7-2|.
TGTGCCAGCAGCTTAGTGGCAGGGAAGAATGGCTACACCTTC
CASSLVAGKNGYTF
>TRBJ1-3|.|TRBV2|TRBD1
TGTGCCAGCAGTCAAGGGGCATGGGGACAGGGTTCTGGAAACACCATATATTTT
CASSQGAWGQGSGNTIYF
>TRBJ2-1|.|TRBV9|TRBD2
TGTGCCAGCAGCGTAGAAAGGGGAGGACTAGCGGGTTACAATGAGCAGTTCTTC
CASSVERGGLAGYNEQFF
>TRBJ2-7|.|TRBV13|.
TGTGCCAGCAGCTTACCACCCCGACGACAGTTTGGTCGATACGAGCAGTACTTC
CASSLPPRRQFGRYEQYF
>TRBJ2-5|.|TRBV11-2|.
TGTGCCAGCAGCTTATCTCCTCGGGCACTAGTCCAAGAGACCCAGTACTTC
CASSLSPRALVQETQYF
>TRBJ2-7|.|TRBV10-3|TRBD1
TGTGCCATCAGTGAGTCCGCGGGACAGGGGGGCTACGAGCAGTACTTC
CAISESAGQGGYEQYF
>TRBJ2-7|.|TRBV11-2|.
TGTGCCAGCAGTCTCTCGTCCGGCTCCTACGAGCAGTACTTC
CASSLSSGSYEQYF
>TRBJ1-6|.|TRBV14|.
TGTGCCAGCAGCCAAGTCGGGGTCCCCCTCCACTTT
CASSQVGVPLHF
>TRBJ2-7|.|TRBV10-3|TRBD1
TGTGCCATCTCACAGGGGGATACCTACGAGCAGTACTTC
CAISQGDTYEQYF
>TRBJ1-5|.|TRBV7-6|TRBD1
TGTGCCAGCAGCCCAGTCCCGGGACAGGGGACTAGCAATCAGCCCCAGCATTTT
CASSPVPGQGTSNQPQHF
>TRBJ1-4|.|TRBV5-4|TRBD1
TGTGCCAGCAGCGCGTCAGGGGGCTTCAATGAAAAACTGTTTTTT
CASSASGGFNEKLFF